The sequence of this TCR beta chain was determined in a study of blood T cell repertoires in COVID-19. As for the study in general: Sites across the United States, Italy and Spain contributed samples from acute and convalescent COVID-19. PBMCs, B-cell-depleted T cells, or T cells provided the cDNA or gDNA that made up the material.

There are 14 residues in the CDR3. In germline, CDR1 is LNHDA, CDR2 SQIVND (reference sequence). Between the trimmed V and J ends, which lost 7 bases and 4 bases, there was a span of 16 bases. Authors' methods: Quantification of nucleated cells was approximated via reference gene primer amplification. Only in-frame clones appear in the TCRdb table, and some are missing; sequencing was by immunoSEQ multiplex PCR. Clonal size and the V and J genes are those of that table, whereas D and trimming came from the DNA. The profile shows about 62,000 clones, about four fifths of them singletons. This TCR came from a woman aged 45-60 years with active or convalescent COVID-19. The rearrangement links TRBV19 to TRBJ1-1; TRBD1 might be the D (6 bases). The sample taken for sequencing was peripheral blood. CDR3: CASKPGGGVTEAFF. The CDR3 nucleotides read TGTGCCAGTAAACCGGGTGGGGGCGTCACTGAAGCTTTCTTT.